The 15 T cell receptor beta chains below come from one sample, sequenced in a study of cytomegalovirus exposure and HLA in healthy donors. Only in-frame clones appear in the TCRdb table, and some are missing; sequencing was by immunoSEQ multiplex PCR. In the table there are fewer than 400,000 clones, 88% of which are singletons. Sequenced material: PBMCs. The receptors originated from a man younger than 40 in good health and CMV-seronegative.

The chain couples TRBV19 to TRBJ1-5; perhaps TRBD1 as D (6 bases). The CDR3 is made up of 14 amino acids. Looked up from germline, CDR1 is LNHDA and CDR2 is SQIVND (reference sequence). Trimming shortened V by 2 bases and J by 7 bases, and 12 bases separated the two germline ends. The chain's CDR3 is CASSIKGGEQPQHF. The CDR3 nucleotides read TGTGCCAGTAGTATAAAGGGGGGGGAACAGCCCCAGCATTTT.

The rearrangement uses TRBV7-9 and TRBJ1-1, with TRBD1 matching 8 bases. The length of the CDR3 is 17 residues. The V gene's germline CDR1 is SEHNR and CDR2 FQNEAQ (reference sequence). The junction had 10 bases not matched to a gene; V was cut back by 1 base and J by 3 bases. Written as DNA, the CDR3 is TGTGCCAGCAGCTTAGGCGGCAGGGGGCGGTTCGACACTGAAGCTTTCTTT. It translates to CASSLGGRGRFDTEAFF. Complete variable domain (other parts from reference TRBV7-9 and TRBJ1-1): DTGVSQNPRHKITKRGQNVTFRCDPISEHNRLYWYRQTLGQGPEFLTYFQNEAQLEKSRLLSDRFSAERPKGSFSTLEIQRTEQGDSAMYLCASSLGGRGRFDTEAFFGQGTRLTVV.

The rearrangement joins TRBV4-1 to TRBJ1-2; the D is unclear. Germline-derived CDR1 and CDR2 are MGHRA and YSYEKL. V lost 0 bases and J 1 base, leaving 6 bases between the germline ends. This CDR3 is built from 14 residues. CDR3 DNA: TGCGCCAGCAGCCAAGATCACTATAACTATGGCTACACCTTC. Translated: CASSQDHYNYGYTF.

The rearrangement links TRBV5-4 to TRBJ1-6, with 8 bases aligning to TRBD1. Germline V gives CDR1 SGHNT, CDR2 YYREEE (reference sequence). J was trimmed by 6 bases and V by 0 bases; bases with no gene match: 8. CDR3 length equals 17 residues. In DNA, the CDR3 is TGTGCCAGCAGCTTGGCTGGGACAGGAACGATTAATTCACCCCTCCACTTT. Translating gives CASSLAGTGTINSPLHF.

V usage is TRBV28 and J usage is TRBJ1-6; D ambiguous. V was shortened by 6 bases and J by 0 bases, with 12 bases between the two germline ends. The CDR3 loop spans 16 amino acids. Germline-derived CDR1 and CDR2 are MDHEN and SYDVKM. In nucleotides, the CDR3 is TGTGCCAGCAGAACCAGACAAAGCTCCTATAATTCACCCCTCCACTTT. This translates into CASRTRQSSYNSPLHF.

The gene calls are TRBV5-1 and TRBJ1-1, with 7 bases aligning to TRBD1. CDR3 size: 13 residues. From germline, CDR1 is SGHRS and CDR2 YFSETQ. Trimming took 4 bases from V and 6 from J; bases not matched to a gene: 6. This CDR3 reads CASSPTDRAEAFF. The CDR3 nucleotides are TGCGCCAGCAGCCCAACTGACAGGGCTGAAGCTTTCTTT.

CDR3 loop: CASSFRDRGTEAFF. The CDR3 DNA reads TGTGCCAGCAGCTTCCGGGACAGGGGCACTGAAGCTTTCTTT. This chain links TRBV5-5 with TRBJ1-1, with 10 bases matching TRBD1. Germline V gene data show CDR1 as SGHKS and CDR2 as YYEKEE (reference sequence). The CDR3 consists of 14 residues. With 2 bases clipped from V and 4 bases from J, the junction kept 2 bases outside the gene matches.

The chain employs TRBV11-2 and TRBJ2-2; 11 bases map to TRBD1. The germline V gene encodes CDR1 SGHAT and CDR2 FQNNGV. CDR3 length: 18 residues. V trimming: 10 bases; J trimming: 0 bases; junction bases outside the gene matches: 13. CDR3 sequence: CATNRWDRGVSNTGELFF. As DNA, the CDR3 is TGTGCCACCAACCGTTGGGACAGGGGGGTATCGAACACCGGGGAGCTGTTTTTT.

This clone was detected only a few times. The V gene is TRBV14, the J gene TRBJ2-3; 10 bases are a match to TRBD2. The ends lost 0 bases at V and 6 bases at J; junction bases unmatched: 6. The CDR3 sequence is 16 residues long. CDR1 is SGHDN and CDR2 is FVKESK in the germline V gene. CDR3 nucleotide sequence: TGTGCCAGCAGCCAAGATTTAGCGGGGGGATCGGATACGCAGTATTTT. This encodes CASSQDLAGGSDTQYF. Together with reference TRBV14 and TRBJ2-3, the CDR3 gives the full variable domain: EAGVTQFPSHSVIEKGQTVTLRCDPISGHDNLYWYRRVMGKEIKFLLHFVKESKQDESGMPNNRFLAERTGGTYSTLKVQPAELEDSGVYFCASSQDLAGGSDTQYFGPGTRLTVL.

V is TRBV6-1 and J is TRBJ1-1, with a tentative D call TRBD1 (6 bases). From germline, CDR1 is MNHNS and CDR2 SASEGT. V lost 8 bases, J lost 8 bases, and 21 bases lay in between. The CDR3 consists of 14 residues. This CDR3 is CASLASGVLSEAFF. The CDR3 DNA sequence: TGTGCCAGCCTGGCGTCAGGGGTTTTGTCGGAAGCTTTCTTT.

The CDR3 sequence is CASSQSTGTNNEQFF. For the CDR3, the DNA is TGCGCCAGCAGCCAATCGACGGGAACTAACAATGAGCAGTTCTTC. V gene TRBV4-1 combines with J gene TRBJ2-1; TRBD2 might be the D (5 bases). The CDR3 runs 15 residues. The germline V gene encodes CDR1 MGHRA and CDR2 YSYEKL. The V and J ends lost 2 bases and 5 bases respectively, with 13 bases between them.

CDR3 sequence (DNA): TGCGCCAGCAGCTTCCAGGGTCAAGGATTCGCAGATACGCAGTATTTT. It yields the protein CASSFQGQGFADTQYF. This chain connects TRBV5-1 to TRBJ2-3; possibly TRBD1 for D (5 bases). Trimming removed 2 bases at V and 4 bases at J, with 17 bases between. Germline V gene sequence: CDR1 SGHRS, CDR2 YFSETQ. The CDR3 is 16 amino acids.

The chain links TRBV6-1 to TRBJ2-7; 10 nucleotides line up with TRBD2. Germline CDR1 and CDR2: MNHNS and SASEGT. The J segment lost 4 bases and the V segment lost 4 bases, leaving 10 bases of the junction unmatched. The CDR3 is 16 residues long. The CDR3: CASSGVRTSGGYEQYF. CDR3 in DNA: TGTGCCAGCAGTGGGGTTCGGACTAGCGGAGGATACGAGCAGTACTTC.

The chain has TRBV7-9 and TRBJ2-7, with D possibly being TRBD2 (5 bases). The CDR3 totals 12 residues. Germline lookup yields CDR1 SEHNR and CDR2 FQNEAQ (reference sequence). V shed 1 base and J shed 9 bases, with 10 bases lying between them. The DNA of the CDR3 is TGTGCCAGCAGCTTAGGGGAGCCAGGGCAGTACTTC. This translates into CASSLGEPGQYF. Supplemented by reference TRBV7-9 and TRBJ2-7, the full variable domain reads DTGVSQNPRHKITKRGQNVTFRCDPISEHNRLYWYRQTLGQGPEFLTYFQNEAQLEKSRLLSDRFSAERPKGSFSTLEIQRTEQGDSAMYLCASSLGEPGQYFGPGTRLTVT.

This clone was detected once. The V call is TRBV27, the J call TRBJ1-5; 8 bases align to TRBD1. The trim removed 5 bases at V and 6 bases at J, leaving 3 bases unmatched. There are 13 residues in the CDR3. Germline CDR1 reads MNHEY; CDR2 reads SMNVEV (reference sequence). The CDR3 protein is CASSGTGGQPQHF. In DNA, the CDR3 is TGTGCCAGCAGTGGGACAGGCGGTCAGCCCCAGCATTTT.